This T cell receptor (beta chain) is from a study of molecular identifiers for immune sequencing clone quantification. Germline loops: CDR1 DFQATT, CDR2 SNEGSKA (reference sequence). V gave up 7 bases and J gave up 7 bases; unmatched junction bases: 11. The CDR3 loop spans 14 amino acids. This clonotype was counted between two and nine times. In TCRdb, the PCR reads were re-called with MiXCR into one record per CDR3 protein. This sample has approximately 20,000 distinct CDR3 sequences, with about a fifth found just once. The V and J genes are TRBV20-1 and TRBJ2-3; 10 bases match TRBD1. The sequenced material came from naive CD8+ T cells from blood, with Jurkat cell RNA spiked in. Subset of the sample: FACS-sorted CD8+CD4-CCR7+CD45RA+ naive T cells. The TCR sequence derives from a human donor in good health. Some libraries in this study had Jurkat cell RNA spiked in. This CDR3 reads CSGDGTGVMNTQYF. The CDR3 nucleotides are TGCAGTGGAGACGGGACAGGGGTTATGAATACGCAGTATTTT.